The 30 T cell receptor beta chains below were found in one sample sequenced in a study of control samples from healthy donors and cancer patients. Libraries were prepared by immunoSEQ multiplex PCR; TCRdb keeps only in-frame clonotypes and omits some of them. The data hold around 170,000 clones, with roughly 92% observed a single time. Sequencing was carried out using blood. These receptors were obtained from a woman aged 30 to 39 in good health.

The chain carries TRBV9 and TRBJ2-1; D gene unclear. The CDR3 has 14 amino acids. The ends were cut back, 1 base at V and 7 bases at J, with 12 bases in the middle. CDR1 SGDLS and CDR2 YYNGEE come from the germline V gene. CDR3 protein: CASSVTLVSNEQFF. CDR3 coding DNA: TGTGCCAGCAGCGTAACTCTGGTTTCAAATGAGCAGTTCTTC.

V and J are TRBV11-2 and TRBJ1-4; D gene ambiguous. This CDR3 comprises 16 residues. Germline CDR1 SGHAT, CDR2 FQNNGV. Trimming took 2 bases from V and 7 from J, leaving 17 bases between them. CDR3 protein: CASSLSWGNFGEKLFF. CDR3 nucleotide sequence: TGTGCCAGCAGCTTATCCTGGGGAAACTTCGGTGAAAAACTGTTTTTT.

The chain is built from TRBV19 and TRBJ2-6; perhaps TRBD1 as D (5 bases). The V gene's germline CDR1 is LNHDA and CDR2 SQIVND (reference sequence). The CDR3 covers 15 residues. V lost 0 bases, J lost 2 bases, and 5 bases lay in between. CDR3 coding DNA: TGTGCCAGTAGTATAGACAGGGCTGGGGCCAACGTCCTGACTTTC. Translation gives CASSIDRAGANVLTF.

This clone showed up just once. V usage is TRBV19 and J usage is TRBJ2-6; no definite D call. The V gene lost 1 base and the J gene lost 1 base, with 5 bases spanning the gap. The CDR3 is made up of 15 amino acids. CDR1 is LNHDA, CDR2 SQIVND, per germline (reference sequence). The CDR3 DNA reads as TGTGCCAGTAGTATAGTAAGTTCTGGGGCCAACGTCCTGACTTTC. This sequence encodes CASSIVSSGANVLTF. Complete variable domain (other parts from reference TRBV19 and TRBJ2-6): DGGITQSPKYLFRKEGQNVTLSCEQNLNHDAMYWYRQDPGQGLRLIYYSQIVNDFQKGDIAEGYSVSREKKESFPLTVTSAQKNPTAFYLCASSIVSSGANVLTFGAGSRLTVL.

The rearrangement uses TRBV19 and TRBJ2-2; 13 nucleotides agree with TRBD2. With 1 base clipped from V and 1 base from J, the junction kept 6 bases outside the gene matches. Germline values: CDR1 LNHDA, CDR2 SQIVND (reference sequence). This CDR3 has 19 amino acids. Written as DNA, the CDR3 is TGTGCCAGTAGTATAGCTGGACTAGCGGGAGATAGGAACACCGGGGAGCTGTTTTTT. It specifies CASSIAGLAGDRNTGELFF.

The genes are TRBV5-4 and TRBJ1-1; D unclear. This CDR3 has 11 residues. Germline V gene sequence: CDR1 SGHNT, CDR2 YYREEE (reference sequence). The germline V and J ends were trimmed by 10 bases and 2 bases, with 9 bases remaining between them. The chain's CDR3 is CAFLRNTEAFF. The CDR3 region has the DNA TGTGCCTTCCTGCGAAACACTGAAGCTTTCTTT.

The chain recombines TRBV6-2 or TRBV6-3 with TRBJ2-1; no definite D call. Germline CDR1 MNHEY, CDR2 SVGEGT. V was trimmed by 2 bases and J by 9 bases, leaving 11 bases between them. The CDR3 has 13 amino acids. In nucleotides, the CDR3 is TGTGCCAGCAGTTACGAGGCTAGGTTTGAGCAGTTCTTC. Amino acid sequence: CASSYEARFEQFF.

The chain links TRBV10-3 to TRBJ2-7, with D perhaps TRBD1 (5 bases). Per germline, CDR1 ENHRY and CDR2 SYGVKD. Trimming shortened V by 2 bases and J by 2 bases, and 7 bases separated the two germline ends. This CDR3 is built from 13 residues. CDR3 sequence (DNA): TGTGCCATCAGTGAGGGGGCCCCCTACGAGCAGTACTTC. Its translation is CAISEGAPYEQYF.

J is TRBJ1-1 and V is TRBV7-8; a possible D gene is TRBD1 (5 bases). The length of the CDR3 is 14 residues. Trimming left V 0 bases short and J 5 bases short, with 10 bases between. Germline V gives CDR1 SGHVS, CDR2 FQNEAQ. This CDR3 reads CASSLAAGNTEAFF. The CDR3, as DNA: TGTGCCAGCAGCTTAGCCGCAGGGAATACTGAAGCTTTCTTT.

This chain connects TRBV7-2 to TRBJ2-2, with 10 bases aligning to TRBD2. Germline CDR1 reads SGHTA; CDR2 reads FQGNSA. The CDR3 consists of 14 residues. Trimming at V came to 3 bases and at J to 6 bases, leaving 1 base not matched to a gene. The CDR3 region is CASSFLAGAGELFF. The CDR3 DNA is TGTGCCAGCAGCTTCCTAGCGGGAGCCGGGGAGCTGTTTTTT.

The chain has TRBV6-6 and TRBJ1-1, with TRBD1 matching over 9 bases. J lost 0 bases, V lost 1 base, and 3 bases had no gene match. CDR1 MNHNY and CDR2 SVGAGI come from the germline V gene (reference sequence). The CDR3 contains 16 residues. DNA of the CDR3: TGTGCCAGCAGTTACTTTAGGGACAGGGTGAACACTGAAGCTTTCTTT. As protein: CASSYFRDRVNTEAFF.

The table lists this clone with a few counts. The chain's CDR3 is CASSYSNYGYTF. The CDR3 DNA reads TGTGCCAGCAGTTACAGTAACTATGGCTACACCTTC. J is TRBJ1-2 and V is TRBV12-3 or TRBV12-4; D is unresolved. The CDR3 covers 12 residues. Trimming took off 4 bases at V and 1 base at J, with 4 bases between the two ends.

This sequence joins TRBV28 and TRBJ2-7; a possible D gene is TRBD1 (6 bases). Germline V gives CDR1 MDHEN, CDR2 SYDVKM. The CDR3 is made up of 12 amino acids. V gave up 10 bases and J gave up 2 bases, with 12 bases separating them. CDR3 nucleotide sequence: TGTGCCATCACAGGGCGGGCCTACGAGCAGTACTTC. Translated: CAITGRAYEQYF.

The chain joins TRBV5-1 to TRBJ2-7; perhaps TRBD2 as D (5 bases). Trimming removed 0 bases from V and 1 base from J, with 11 bases in between. From germline, CDR1 is SGHRS and CDR2 YFSETQ. This CDR3 is 15 amino acids long. CDR3 protein: CASSLEGSASYEQYF. The CDR3 DNA follows: TGCGCCAGCAGCTTGGAAGGTAGCGCATCCTACGAGCAGTACTTC.

The genes are TRBV6-2 or TRBV6-3 and TRBJ2-5; 9 nucleotides align to TRBD2. The trim removed 2 bases at V and 3 bases at J, leaving 7 bases unmatched. This CDR3 has 16 residues. Germline CDR1 is MNHEY and CDR2 is SVGEGT. CDR3 region: CASSYARTSAEETQYF. CDR3 in DNA: TGTGCCAGCAGTTACGCGCGGACTAGCGCGGAAGAGACCCAGTACTTC.

The V and J genes are TRBV27 and TRBJ1-5, with D perhaps matching TRBD1 (6 bases). CDR1 MNHEY and CDR2 SMNVEV come from the germline V gene (reference sequence). V was shortened by 2 bases and J by 3 bases, with 8 bases between the two germline ends. The CDR3 length is 14 residues. Here the CDR3 DNA reads TGTGCCAGCAGTTTACAGGGGCTCAATCAGCCCCAGCATTTT. Translated, it gives CASSLQGLNQPQHF.

This chain uses TRBV7-2 with TRBJ2-3; D gene ambiguous. The CDR3 covers 14 residues. V shed 0 bases and J shed 3 bases, with 7 bases lying between them. Per the germline V gene, CDR1 is SGHTA and CDR2 is FQGNSA. CDR3 loop: CASSLAPGTDTQYF. CDR3 coding DNA: TGTGCCAGCAGCTTAGCCCCAGGAACAGATACGCAGTATTTT.

V gene TRBV19 combines with J gene TRBJ2-7; a weak D match, TRBD1 (5 bases). The CDR3 runs to 15 residues. V lost 3 bases, J lost 4 bases, and 16 bases lay in between. The germline V gene encodes CDR1 LNHDA and CDR2 SQIVND (reference sequence). In nucleotides, the CDR3 is TGTGCCAGTAGTATGTATCTAGACCCAGGGTACGAGCAGTACTTC. Encoded protein: CASSMYLDPGYEQYF.

The gene calls are TRBV27 and TRBJ2-7; D may be TRBD1 (5 bases). Germline CDR1 MNHEY, CDR2 SMNVEV (reference sequence). V was shortened by 8 bases and J by 7 bases, with 15 bases between the two germline ends. The length of the CDR3 is 12 residues. In nucleotides, the CDR3 is TGTGCCAGCCGTATCCAGGGTGGAGAGCAGTACTTC. The encoded protein is CASRIQGGEQYF.

In this sample, this clone turned up a few times. The chain uses TRBV27 and TRBJ2-7; 10 nucleotides match TRBD2. The ends lost 2 bases at V and 2 bases at J; junction bases unmatched: 12. In germline, CDR1 is MNHEY, CDR2 SMNVEV (reference sequence). The CDR3 contains 18 residues. The CDR3 region has the DNA TGTGCCAGCAGTTTAAGGCCCCCCGTAGCGGGAGGAACCTACGAGCAGTACTTC. This encodes CASSLRPPVAGGTYEQYF.

The chain couples TRBV7-3 to TRBJ2-5, with 7 bases lining up with TRBD1. The CDR3 is 15 residues long. Per germline, CDR1 SGHTA and CDR2 FQGTGA. Trimming cost V 5 bases and J 5 bases; bases outside gene matches: 11. The CDR3 sequence: CASSLRGRLGETQYF. As DNA, the CDR3 is TGTGCCAGCAGCCTAAGGGGGCGATTGGGGGAGACCCAGTACTTC.

The chain carries TRBV5-6 and TRBJ1-3; the D gene is possibly TRBD1 (5 bases). This CDR3 comprises 16 residues. Trimming removed 2 bases at V and 0 bases at J, with 12 bases between. Germline loops: CDR1 SGHDT, CDR2 YYEEEE. The CDR3 DNA is TGTGCCAGCAGCTTCCGAGGGGTAAGCTCTGGAAACACCATATATTTT. Residues: CASSFRGVSSGNTIYF.

The DNA of the CDR3 is TGTGCCATCAGACCCCGGTCGGGACAGGGGGCAAAAGATACGCAGTATTTT. It encodes CAIRPRSGQGAKDTQYF. The chain has TRBV10-3 and TRBJ2-3; TRBD1 matches at 12 bases. Per the germline V gene, CDR1 is ENHRY and CDR2 is SYGVKD. This CDR3 contains 17 residues. V lost 6 bases and J lost 5; bases outside the gene matches: 12.

The CDR3 coding sequence is TGTGCCAGCAGCCAAGATCGAGGGGATTCACCCCTCCACTTT. This codes for CASSQDRGDSPLHF. The V gene is TRBV4-2, the J gene TRBJ1-6; D possibly corresponds to TRBD1 (5 bases). The CDR3 has 14 amino acids. V was pared by 0 bases and J by 8 bases, with 8 bases between. The V gene's germline CDR1 is LGHNA and CDR2 YNFKEQ.

The chain has TRBV28 and TRBJ2-3; D not resolved. The CDR3 loop spans 10 amino acids. Germline lookup yields CDR1 MDHEN and CDR2 SYDVKM. CDR3 nucleotide sequence: TGTGCTACTTTCCTCGATACGCAGTATTTT. Residues: CATFLDTQYF.

J is TRBJ1-6 and V is TRBV7-9; D is undetermined. Trimming took off 4 bases at V and 10 bases at J, with 17 bases between the two ends. Germline V lookup: CDR1 SEHNR, CDR2 FQNEAQ (reference sequence). The CDR3 totals 15 residues. The CDR3 DNA is TGTGCCAGCAGCTCGGGTACTATGGGGAGGTCACCCCTCCACTTT. This gives the protein CASSSGTMGRSPLHF. The full variable domain, with the rest looked up from reference TRBV7-9 and TRBJ1-6, is DTGVSQNPRHKITKRGQNVTFRCDPISEHNRLYWYRQTLGQGPEFLTYFQNEAQLEKSRLLSDRFSAERPKGSFSTLEIQRTEQGDSAMYLCASSSGTMGRSPLHFGNGTRLTVT.

J is TRBJ2-1 and V is TRBV24-1, with D uncertain. With 1 base removed from V and 4 bases from J, the gap between germline ends came to 4 bases. Germline-derived CDR1 and CDR2 are KGHDR and SFDVKD. The CDR3 spans 13 residues. CDR3 protein: CATSDFEYNEQFF. The CDR3 nucleotides read TGTGCCACCAGTGATTTTGAGTACAATGAGCAGTTCTTC.

This chain joins TRBV19 and TRBJ2-7; the match to TRBD1 covers 9 bases. This CDR3 has 15 residues. Germline V gene data show CDR1 as LNHDA and CDR2 as SQIVND (reference sequence). After removal of 4 bases from V and 1 base from J, the junction contained 5 bases not matched to a gene. The CDR3 region is CASSNPGTGSYEQYF. CDR3 nucleotide sequence: TGTGCCAGTAGTAATCCCGGGACAGGGTCCTACGAGCAGTACTTC.

The chain couples TRBV9 to TRBJ1-2, with 8 bases aligning to TRBD1. J was trimmed by 6 bases and V by 3 bases; bases with no gene match: 4. Germline lookup yields CDR1 SGDLS and CDR2 YYNGEE. The CDR3 covers 13 residues. Written as DNA, the CDR3 is TGTGCCAGCAGCGAAGGACAGGGAGATGGCTACACCTTC. Translated, it gives CASSEGQGDGYTF. The entire variable domain, with the rest obtained from reference TRBV9 and TRBJ1-2, is as follows: DSGVTQTPKHLITATGQRVTLRCSPRSGDLSVYWYQQSLDQGLQFLIQYYNGEERAKGNILERFSAQQFPDLHSELNLSSLELGDSALYFCASSEGQGDGYTFGSGTRLTVV.

The J gene is TRBJ2-1, the V gene TRBV27, with TRBD2 matching 7 bases. The CDR3 totals 16 residues. Per the germline V gene, CDR1 is MNHEY and CDR2 is SMNVEV (reference sequence). The J segment lost 0 bases and the V segment lost 6 bases, leaving 8 bases of the junction unmatched. CDR3 region: CASSPFGGDSYNEQFF. CDR3 nucleotides: TGTGCCAGCAGCCCTTTTGGGGGGGACTCCTACAATGAGCAGTTCTTC.